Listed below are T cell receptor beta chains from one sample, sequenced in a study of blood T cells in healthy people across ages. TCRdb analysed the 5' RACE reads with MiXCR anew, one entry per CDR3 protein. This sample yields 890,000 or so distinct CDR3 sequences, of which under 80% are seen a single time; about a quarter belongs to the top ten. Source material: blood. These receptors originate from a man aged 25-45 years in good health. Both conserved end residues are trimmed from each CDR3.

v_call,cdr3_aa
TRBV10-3,AISESGSLKETQY
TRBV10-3,AIGTGDSNQPQH
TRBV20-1,SASSGQDEDNEQF
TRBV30,AQKTGGSSYNEQF
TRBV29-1,SVFGGWTDMQY
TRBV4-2,ASSQAGSANTEAF
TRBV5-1,ASSSLQGLKDEQY
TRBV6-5,AIRGADERTEAF
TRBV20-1,SANRTSGQETQY
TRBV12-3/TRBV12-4,AISATDTQY
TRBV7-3,ASSSQGAPYNEQF
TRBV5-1,ASSLQGQGDSPLH
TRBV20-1,SARVTGAFYGYT
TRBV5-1,ASRRTVSGANVLT
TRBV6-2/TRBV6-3,ASSSPLTSGGYNEQF
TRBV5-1,ASSLAPGQTYEQY
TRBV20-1,SASWRGGPNEQF
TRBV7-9,ASKGRDDEQY
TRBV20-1,SAVPDLARPAQGETQY
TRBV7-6,ASSWTTGDEQF
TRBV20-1,SAPTPHEQY
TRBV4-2,ASSQKRGQETQY
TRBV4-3,ASSQDQQGENSPLN
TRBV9,ASSVVPTSRTYEQY
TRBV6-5,ASSYSQGGVDEKLF
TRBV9,ASSARGQGPSYEQY
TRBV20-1,SARRVAYEQY
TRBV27,ASSPSTGPDTQY
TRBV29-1,SATTPTSTGELF
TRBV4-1,ASSQVPVTDTQY
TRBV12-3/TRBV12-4,ASSSPGQGLDEQY
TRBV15,ATSSLMVFGDEQF
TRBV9,ASSVPESGPNYGFT
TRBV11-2,ASSFNSGGPGEQF
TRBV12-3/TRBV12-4,ASSRAGGEYNEQF
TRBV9,ASSAGTDHSPLH
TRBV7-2,ASSADRAVGREQY
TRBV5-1,ASSLSGQVYHEQY
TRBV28,ASSLEQESYEQY
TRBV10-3,AIRASTGKETQY
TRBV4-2,ASSQVAANSPLH
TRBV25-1,ASSKRGGAYEQY